This record looks at one TCR beta chain sequence and its context. Its antigen is currently unknown. Germline V gives CDR1 WNHNN, CDR2 SYGVQD (reference sequence). The CDR3 runs 15 residues. V lost 5 bases and J lost 4, with 14 bases in between. The repertoire was sequenced with immunoSEQ multiplex PCR; TCRdb's copy has only in-frame clones and lacks some. The data contain 2,500 or so clones, roughly two thirds of them singletons. These data come from a study of T cells in tumors after PD-1 blockade. About the study: On average, tumor samples gave around 25,000 TCR templates and some 6,600 unique clonotypes.

Broader study findings: Some novel exhausted tumor clones appeared in pre-treatment blood, suggesting peripheral recruitment. Clonal replacement, not reinvigoration, is suggested for expanded exhausted CD8+ clones after therapy.

The chain employs TRBV10-1 and TRBJ2-2; TRBD1 might be the D (6 bases). Sequenced material: tumor tissue, taken after anti-PD-1 treatment. This TCR was recovered from a human donor with basal cell carcinoma. As DNA, the CDR3 is TGCGCCAGCAGTCCCGACAGGTCGGGCACCGGGGAGCTGTTTTTT. Its protein is CASSPDRSGTGELFF.